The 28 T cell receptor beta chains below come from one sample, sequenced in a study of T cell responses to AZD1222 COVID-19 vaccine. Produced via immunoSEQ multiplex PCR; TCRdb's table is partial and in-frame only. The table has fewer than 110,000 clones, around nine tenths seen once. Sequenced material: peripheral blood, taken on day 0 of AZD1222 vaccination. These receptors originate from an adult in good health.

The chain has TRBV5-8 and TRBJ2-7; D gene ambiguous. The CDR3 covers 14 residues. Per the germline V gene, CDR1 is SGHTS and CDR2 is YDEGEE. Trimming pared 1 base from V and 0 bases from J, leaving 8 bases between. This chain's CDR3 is CASSLHMSSYEQYF. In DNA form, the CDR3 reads TGTGCCAGCAGCTTGCACATGAGCTCCTACGAGCAGTACTTC.

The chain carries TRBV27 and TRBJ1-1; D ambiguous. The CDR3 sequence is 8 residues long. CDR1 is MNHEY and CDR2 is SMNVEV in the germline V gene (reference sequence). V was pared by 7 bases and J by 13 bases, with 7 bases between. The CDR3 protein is CASTKVFF. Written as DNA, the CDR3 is TGTGCCAGCACTAAGGTTTTCTTT.

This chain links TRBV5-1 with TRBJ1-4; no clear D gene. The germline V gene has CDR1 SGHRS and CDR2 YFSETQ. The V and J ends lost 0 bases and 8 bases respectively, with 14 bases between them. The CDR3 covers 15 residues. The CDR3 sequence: CASSLDAPRAEKLFF. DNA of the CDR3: TGCGCCAGCAGCTTGGATGCCCCGCGAGCGGAAAAACTGTTTTTT.

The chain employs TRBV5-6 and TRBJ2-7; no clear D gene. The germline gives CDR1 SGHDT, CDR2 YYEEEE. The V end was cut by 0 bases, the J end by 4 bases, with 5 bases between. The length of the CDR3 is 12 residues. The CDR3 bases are TGTGCCAGCAGCTTGGCGAGTTACGAGCAGTACTTC. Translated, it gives CASSLASYEQYF.

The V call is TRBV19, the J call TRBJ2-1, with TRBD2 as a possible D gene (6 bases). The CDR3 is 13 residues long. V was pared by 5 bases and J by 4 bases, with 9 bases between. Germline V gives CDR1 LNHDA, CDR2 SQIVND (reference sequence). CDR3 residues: CASSLGTYNEQFF. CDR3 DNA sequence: TGTGCCAGTAGTCTAGGGACTTACAATGAGCAGTTCTTC.

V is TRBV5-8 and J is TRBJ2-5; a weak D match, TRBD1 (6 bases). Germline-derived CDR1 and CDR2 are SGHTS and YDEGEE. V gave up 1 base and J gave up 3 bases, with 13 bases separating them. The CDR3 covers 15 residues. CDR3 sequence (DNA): TGTGCCAGCAGCTTGCAGGGGCTCAAAGAAGAGACCCAGTACTTC. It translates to CASSLQGLKEETQYF.

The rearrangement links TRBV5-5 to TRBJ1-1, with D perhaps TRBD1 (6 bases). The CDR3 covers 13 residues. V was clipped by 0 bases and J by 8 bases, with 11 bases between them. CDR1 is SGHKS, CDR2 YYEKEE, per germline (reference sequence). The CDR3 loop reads CASSLAGGGEAFF. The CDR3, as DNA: TGTGCCAGCAGCTTGGCTGGCGGGGGCGAAGCTTTCTTT.

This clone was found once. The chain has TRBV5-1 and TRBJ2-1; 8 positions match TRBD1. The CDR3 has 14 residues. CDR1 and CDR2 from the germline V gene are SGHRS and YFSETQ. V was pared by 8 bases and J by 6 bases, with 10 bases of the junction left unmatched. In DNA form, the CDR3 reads TGCGCCAGTGACCCAGGGGGCGCTCCCAATGAGCAGTTCTTC. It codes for CASDPGGAPNEQFF.

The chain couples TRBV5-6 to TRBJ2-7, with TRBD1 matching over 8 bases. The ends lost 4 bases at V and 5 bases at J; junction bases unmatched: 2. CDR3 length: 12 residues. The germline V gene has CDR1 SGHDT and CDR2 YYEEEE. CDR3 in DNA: TGTGCCAGCAGCATGACAGGGGACGAGCAGTACTTC. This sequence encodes CASSMTGDEQYF.

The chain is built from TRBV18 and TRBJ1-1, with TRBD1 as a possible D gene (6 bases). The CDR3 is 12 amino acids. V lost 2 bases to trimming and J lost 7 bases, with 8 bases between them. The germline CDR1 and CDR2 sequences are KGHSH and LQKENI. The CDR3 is CASSPATGEAFF. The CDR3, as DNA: TGTGCCAGCTCACCAGCGACAGGTGAAGCTTTCTTT.

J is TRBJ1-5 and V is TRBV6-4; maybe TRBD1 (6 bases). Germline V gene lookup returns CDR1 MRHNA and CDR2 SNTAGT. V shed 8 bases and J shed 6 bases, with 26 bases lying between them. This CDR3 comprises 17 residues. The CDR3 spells CASSGFPGTTPGQPQHF. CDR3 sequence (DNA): TGTGCCAGCTCGGGATTCCCAGGGACAACCCCAGGTCAGCCCCAGCATTTT.

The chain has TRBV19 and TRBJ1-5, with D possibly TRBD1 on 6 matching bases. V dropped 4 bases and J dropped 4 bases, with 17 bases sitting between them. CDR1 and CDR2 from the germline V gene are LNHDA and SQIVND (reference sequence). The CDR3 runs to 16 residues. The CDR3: CASSRGQGKPNQPQHF. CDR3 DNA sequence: TGTGCCAGTAGTAGGGGCCAGGGGAAGCCGAATCAGCCCCAGCATTTT.

CDR3 residues: CASSQGIGDYEQYF. In DNA form, the CDR3 reads TGCGCCAGCAGCCAAGGTATCGGGGACTACGAGCAGTACTTC. The J gene is TRBJ2-7, the V gene TRBV4-3; a possible D gene is TRBD2 (5 bases). The CDR3 runs to 14 residues. Between the trimmed V and J ends, which lost 1 base and 3 bases, there was a span of 10 bases. Germline V CDR1 and CDR2: LGHNA, YSLEER.

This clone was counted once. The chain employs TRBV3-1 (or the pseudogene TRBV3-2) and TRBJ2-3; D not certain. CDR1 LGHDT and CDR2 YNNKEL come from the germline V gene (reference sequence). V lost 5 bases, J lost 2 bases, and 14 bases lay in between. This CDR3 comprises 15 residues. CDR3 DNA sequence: TGTGCCAGCAGCGACCCCCTAGGGATCACAGATACGCAGTATTTT. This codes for CASSDPLGITDTQYF.

The CDR3 is CASSSGGDKYTDTQYF. Here the CDR3 DNA reads TGTGCCAGTAGTAGCGGGGGGGATAAATACACAGATACGCAGTATTTT. The rearrangement links TRBV19 to TRBJ2-3; 9 bases are shared with TRBD2. The CDR3 consists of 16 residues. The germline V gene encodes CDR1 LNHDA and CDR2 SQIVND (reference sequence). After removal of 4 bases from V and 2 bases from J, the junction contained 7 bases not matched to a gene.

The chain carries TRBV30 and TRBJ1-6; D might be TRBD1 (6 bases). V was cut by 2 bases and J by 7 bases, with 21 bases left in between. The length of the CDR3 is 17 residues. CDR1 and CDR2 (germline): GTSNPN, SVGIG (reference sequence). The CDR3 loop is CAWSFRRQTGGNSPLHF. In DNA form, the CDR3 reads TGTGCCTGGAGTTTTCGGCGCCAGACAGGCGGAAATTCACCCCTCCACTTT.

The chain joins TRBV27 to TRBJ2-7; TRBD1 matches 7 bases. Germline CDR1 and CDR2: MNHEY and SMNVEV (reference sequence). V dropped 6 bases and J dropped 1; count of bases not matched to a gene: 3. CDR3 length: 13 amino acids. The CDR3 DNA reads TGTGCCAGCAGCCTACAGGGGTCCTACGAGCAGTACTTC. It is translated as CASSLQGSYEQYF.

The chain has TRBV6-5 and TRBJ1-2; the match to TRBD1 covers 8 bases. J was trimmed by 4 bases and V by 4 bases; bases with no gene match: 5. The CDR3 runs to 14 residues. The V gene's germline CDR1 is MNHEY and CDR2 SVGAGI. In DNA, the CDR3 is TGTGCCAGCAGTTTAGCCGGGACAGGCTATGGCTACACCTTC. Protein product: CASSLAGTGYGYTF.

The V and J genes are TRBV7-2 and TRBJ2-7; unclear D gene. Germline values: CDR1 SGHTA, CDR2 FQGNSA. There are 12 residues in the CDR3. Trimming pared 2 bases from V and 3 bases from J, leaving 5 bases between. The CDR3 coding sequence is TGTGCCAGCAGCTTAATACGCTACGAGCAGTACTTC. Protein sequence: CASSLIRYEQYF.

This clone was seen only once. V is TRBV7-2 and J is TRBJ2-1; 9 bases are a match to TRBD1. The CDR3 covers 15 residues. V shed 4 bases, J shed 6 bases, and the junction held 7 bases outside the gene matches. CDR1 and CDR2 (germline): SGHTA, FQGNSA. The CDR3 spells CASSYLRDRVNEQFF. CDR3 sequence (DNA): TGTGCCAGCAGCTACCTCCGGGACAGGGTCAATGAGCAGTTCTTC.

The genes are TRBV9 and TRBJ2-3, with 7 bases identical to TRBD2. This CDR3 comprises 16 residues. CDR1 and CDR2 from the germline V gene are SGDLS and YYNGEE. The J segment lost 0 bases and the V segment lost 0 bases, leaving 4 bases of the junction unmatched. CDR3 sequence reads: CASSVGSGASTDTQYF. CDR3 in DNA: TGTGCCAGCAGCGTAGGCAGCGGGGCTAGCACAGATACGCAGTATTTT.

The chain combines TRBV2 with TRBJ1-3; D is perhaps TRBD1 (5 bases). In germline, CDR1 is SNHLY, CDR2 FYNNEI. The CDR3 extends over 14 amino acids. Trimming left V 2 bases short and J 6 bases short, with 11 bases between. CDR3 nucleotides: TGTGCCAGCAGTGAACAGGGTTTCGAAAACACCATATATTTT. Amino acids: CASSEQGFENTIYF.

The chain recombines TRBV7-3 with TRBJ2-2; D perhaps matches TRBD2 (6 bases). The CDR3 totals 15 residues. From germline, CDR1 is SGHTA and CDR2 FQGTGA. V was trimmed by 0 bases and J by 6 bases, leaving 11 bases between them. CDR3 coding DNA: TGTGCCAGCAGCTTAACTACTAGCAATGCCGGGGAGCTGTTTTTT. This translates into CASSLTTSNAGELFF.

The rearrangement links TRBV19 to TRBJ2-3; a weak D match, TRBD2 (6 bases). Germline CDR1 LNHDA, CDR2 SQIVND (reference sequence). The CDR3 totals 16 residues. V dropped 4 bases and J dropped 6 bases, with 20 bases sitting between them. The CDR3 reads CASSTPERVTGDTQYF. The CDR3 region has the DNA TGTGCCAGTAGTACTCCTGAGCGGGTCACTGGGGATACGCAGTATTTT.

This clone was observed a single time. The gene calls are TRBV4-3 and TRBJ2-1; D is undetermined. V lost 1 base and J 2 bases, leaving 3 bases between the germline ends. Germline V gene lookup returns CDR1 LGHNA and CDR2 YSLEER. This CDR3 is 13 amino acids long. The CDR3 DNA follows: TGCGCCAGCAGCCAAGGCCCCTACAATGAGCAGTTCTTC. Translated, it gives CASSQGPYNEQFF.

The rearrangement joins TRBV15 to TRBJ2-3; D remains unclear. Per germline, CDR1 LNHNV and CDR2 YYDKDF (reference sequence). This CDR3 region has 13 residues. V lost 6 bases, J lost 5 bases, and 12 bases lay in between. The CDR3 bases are TGTGCCACCAGTAAACGGCAACAAGATACGCAGTATTTT. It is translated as CATSKRQQDTQYF.

The CDR3 loop reads CASSFHRVKNSPLHF. The CDR3 DNA follows: TGTGCCAGCAGCTTTCACAGGGTAAAAAATTCACCCCTCCACTTT. The chain has TRBV11-3 and TRBJ1-6, with D possibly matching TRBD1 (6 bases). The germline V gene has CDR1 SGHNT and CDR2 YENEEA. The CDR3 runs to 15 residues. With 3 bases removed from V and 7 bases from J, the gap between germline ends came to 13 bases.

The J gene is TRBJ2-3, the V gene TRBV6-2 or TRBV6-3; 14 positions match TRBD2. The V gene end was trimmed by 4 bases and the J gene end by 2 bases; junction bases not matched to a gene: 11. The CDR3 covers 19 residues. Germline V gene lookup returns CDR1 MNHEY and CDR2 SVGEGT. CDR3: CASSSWAGLAGGNTDTQYF. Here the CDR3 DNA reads TGTGCCAGCAGTTCCTGGGCTGGACTAGCGGGGGGTAACACAGATACGCAGTATTTT.